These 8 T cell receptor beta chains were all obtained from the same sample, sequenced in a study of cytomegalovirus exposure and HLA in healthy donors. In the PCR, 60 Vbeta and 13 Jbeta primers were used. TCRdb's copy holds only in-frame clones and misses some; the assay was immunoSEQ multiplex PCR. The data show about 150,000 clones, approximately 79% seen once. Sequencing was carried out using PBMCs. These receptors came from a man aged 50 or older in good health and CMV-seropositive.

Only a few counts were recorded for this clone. CDR3 sequence reads: CASSGALLGGEQYF. The CDR3 nucleotides are TGTGCCAGCAGTGGGGCCTTATTGGGTGGCGAGCAGTACTTC. This chain uses TRBV28 with TRBJ2-7, with a weak D call TRBD1 (5 bases). In germline, CDR1 is MDHEN, CDR2 SYDVKM. Between the trimmed V and J ends, which lost 5 bases and 6 bases, there was a span of 17 bases. This CDR3 has 14 amino acids.

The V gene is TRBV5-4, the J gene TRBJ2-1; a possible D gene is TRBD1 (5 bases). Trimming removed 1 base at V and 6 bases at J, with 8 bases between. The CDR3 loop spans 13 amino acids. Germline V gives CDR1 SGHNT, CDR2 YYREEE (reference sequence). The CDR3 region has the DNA TGTGCCAGCAGCTTGCCAGGGCGCAATGAGCAGTTCTTC. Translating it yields CASSLPGRNEQFF.

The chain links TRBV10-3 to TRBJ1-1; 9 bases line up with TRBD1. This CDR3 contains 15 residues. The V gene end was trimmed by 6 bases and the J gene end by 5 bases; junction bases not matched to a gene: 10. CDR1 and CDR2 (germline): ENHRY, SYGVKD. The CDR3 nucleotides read TGTGCCATCAGGAACATTGACAGGGGGTATACTGAAGCTTTCTTT. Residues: CAIRNIDRGYTEAFF.

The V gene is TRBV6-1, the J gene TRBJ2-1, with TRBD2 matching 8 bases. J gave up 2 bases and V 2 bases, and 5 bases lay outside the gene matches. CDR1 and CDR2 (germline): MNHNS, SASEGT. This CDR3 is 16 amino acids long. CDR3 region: CASSEFGLAAYNEQFF. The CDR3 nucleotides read TGTGCCAGCAGTGAATTTGGACTAGCCGCCTACAATGAGCAGTTCTTC.

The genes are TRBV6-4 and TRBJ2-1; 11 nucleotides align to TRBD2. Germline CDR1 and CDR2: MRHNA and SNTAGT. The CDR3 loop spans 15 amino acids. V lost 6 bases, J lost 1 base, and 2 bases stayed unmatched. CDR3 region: CASSVAGGSYNEQFF. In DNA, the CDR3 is TGTGCCAGCAGCGTAGCGGGAGGGTCCTACAATGAGCAGTTCTTC.

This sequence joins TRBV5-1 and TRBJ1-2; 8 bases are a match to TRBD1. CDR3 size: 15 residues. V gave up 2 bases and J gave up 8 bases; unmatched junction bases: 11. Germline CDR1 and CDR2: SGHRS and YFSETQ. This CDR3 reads CASSLDGTGEGGYTF. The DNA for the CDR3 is TGCGCCAGCAGCTTAGATGGGACAGGAGAGGGCGGCTACACCTTC.

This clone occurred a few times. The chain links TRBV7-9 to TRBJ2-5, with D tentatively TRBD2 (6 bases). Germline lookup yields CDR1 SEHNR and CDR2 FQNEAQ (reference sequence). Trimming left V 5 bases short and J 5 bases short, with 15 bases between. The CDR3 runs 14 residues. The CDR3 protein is CASSRDFAFETQYF. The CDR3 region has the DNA TGTGCCAGCAGCCGGGACTTCGCCTTTGAGACCCAGTACTTC.

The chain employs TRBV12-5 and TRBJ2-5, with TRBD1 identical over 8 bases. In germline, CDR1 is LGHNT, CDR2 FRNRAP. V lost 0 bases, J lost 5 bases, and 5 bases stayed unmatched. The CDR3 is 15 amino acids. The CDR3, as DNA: TGTGCTAGTGGTTTGGTTGGCAGGGGGCCGGAGACCCAGTACTTC. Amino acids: CASGLVGRGPETQYF.